This entry is about one T cell receptor beta chain. What it recognizes is unknown. The data stem from a study of cytomegalovirus exposure and HLA in healthy donors. Study-level background: For the approximately 410 genotyped donors, roughly 80% fell within the Caucasian-associated ancestry cluster. Whole-study findings and limits: Many donors carried some public TCRs, although rarity characterized most TCR sequences.

The PCR was carried out with 60 Vbeta primers and 13 Jbeta primers. Clones were read by immunoSEQ multiplex PCR, and TCRdb kept only the in-frame ones, dropping some. This repertoire shows more than 80,000 clones, roughly 82% found once; its top ten account for around 5.8%. Germline V lookup: CDR1 LNHDA, CDR2 SQIVND (reference sequence). V lost 8 bases, J lost 2 bases, and 15 bases stayed unmatched. This CDR3 spans 18 amino acids. The gene calls are TRBV19 and TRBJ2-6, with 7 bases fitting TRBD1. The TCR sequence derives from a woman between 45 and 65 years old in good health and CMV-seropositive. The sample comprised PBMCs. CDR3 residues: CASRSLRDRSTGANVLTF. The CDR3 region has the DNA TGTGCCAGTCGCAGCCTCCGGGACAGATCTACTGGGGCCAACGTCCTGACTTTC.